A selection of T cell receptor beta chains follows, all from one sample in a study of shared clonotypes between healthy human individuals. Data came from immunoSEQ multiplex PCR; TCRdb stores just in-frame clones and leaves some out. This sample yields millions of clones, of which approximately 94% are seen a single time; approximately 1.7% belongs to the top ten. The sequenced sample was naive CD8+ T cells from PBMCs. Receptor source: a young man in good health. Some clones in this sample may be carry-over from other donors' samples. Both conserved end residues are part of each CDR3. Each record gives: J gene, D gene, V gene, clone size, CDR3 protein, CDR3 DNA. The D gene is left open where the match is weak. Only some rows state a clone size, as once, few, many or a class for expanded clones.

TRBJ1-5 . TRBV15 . CATSRDRGPNQPQHF TGTGCCACCAGCAGAGATCGGGGACCCAATCAGCCCCAGCATTTT
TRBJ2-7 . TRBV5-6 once CASSFGHPYEQYF TGTGCCAGCAGCTTCGGACACCCCTACGAGCAGTACTTC
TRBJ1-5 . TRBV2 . CASRRGQGIYQPQHF TGTGCCAGCAGGAGGGGACAAGGAATTTATCAGCCCCAGCATTTT
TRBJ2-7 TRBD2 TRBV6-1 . CASRREVTYEQYF TGTGCCAGCAGGCGGGAGGTTACATACGAGCAGTACTTC
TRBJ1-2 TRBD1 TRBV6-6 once CASSYSEGADYGYTF TGTGCCAGCAGTTACTCAGAGGGGGCAGACTATGGCTACACCTTC
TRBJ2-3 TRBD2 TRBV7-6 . CASSLVDGSSGPGDTQYF TGTGCCAGCAGCTTAGTTGACGGGTCTAGCGGACCCGGTGATACGCAGTATTTT
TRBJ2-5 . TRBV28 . CASSFLGDQETQYF TGTGCCAGCAGTTTTCTAGGGGACCAAGAGACCCAGTACTTC
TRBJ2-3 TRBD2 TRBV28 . CASTPLGLAGGSDTQYF TGTGCCAGCACCCCGTTAGGTCTAGCGGGAGGGTCAGATACGCAGTATTTT
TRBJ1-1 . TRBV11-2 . CASSINVNPEDTEAFF TGTGCCAGCAGCATTAACGTTAACCCGGAAGACACTGAAGCTTTCTTT
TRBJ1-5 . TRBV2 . CASSVWGPSDQPQHF TGTGCCAGCAGTGTATGGGGACCGTCAGATCAGCCCCAGCATTTT
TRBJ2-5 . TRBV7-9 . CASSPPTPNQETQYF TGTGCCAGCAGCCCCCCGACACCAAACCAAGAGACCCAGTACTTC
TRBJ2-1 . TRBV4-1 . CASSWSGERNEQFF TGCGCCAGCAGCTGGTCGGGAGAACGGAATGAGCAGTTCTTC
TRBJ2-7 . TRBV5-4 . CASSPDLSEQYF TGTGCCAGCAGTCCGGATCTGAGCGAGCAGTACTTC
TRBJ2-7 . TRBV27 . CASSLWGRGGLAGEQYF TGTGCCAGCAGTTTATGGGGGCGGGGAGGACTGGCAGGCGAGCAGTACTTC
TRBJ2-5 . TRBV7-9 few CASSQSEPPSETQYF TGTGCCAGCAGCCAATCGGAACCGCCAAGCGAGACCCAGTACTTC